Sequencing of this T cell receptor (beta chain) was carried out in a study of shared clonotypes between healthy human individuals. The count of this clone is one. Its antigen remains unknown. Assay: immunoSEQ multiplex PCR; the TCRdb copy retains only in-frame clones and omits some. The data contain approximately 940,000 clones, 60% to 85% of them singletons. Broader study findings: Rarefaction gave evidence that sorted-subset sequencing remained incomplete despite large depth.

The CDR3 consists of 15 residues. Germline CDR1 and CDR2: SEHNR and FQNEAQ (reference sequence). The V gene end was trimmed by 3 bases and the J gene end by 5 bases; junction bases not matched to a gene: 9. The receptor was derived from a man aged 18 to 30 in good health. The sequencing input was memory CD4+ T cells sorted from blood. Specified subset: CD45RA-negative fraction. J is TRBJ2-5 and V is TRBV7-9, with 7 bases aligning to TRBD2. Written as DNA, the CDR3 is TGTGCCAGCAGCTTCGGCGGCGGGAGAGGGGAGACCCAGTACTTC. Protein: CASSFGGGRGETQYF.